The entry below describes one TCR beta chain. As yet, its antigen is unknown. This specimen comes from a study of OX40 agonist ivuxolimab in advanced cancers. Study-wide background: Patients in dose escalation had liver, melanoma, kidney or head and neck cancers. Study-wide findings and caveats: CD4+ and CD8+ blood T cells expanded clonally by week 6 at 0.1 to 3.0 mg/kg.

Repertoires were generated with immunoSEQ multiplex PCR, while TCRdb's copy carries only in-frame clones and drops some. Of roughly 64,000 clones in the sample, about four fifths are singletons; the top ten hold around 5%. V was pared by 8 bases and J by 0 bases, with 13 bases between. The CDR3 is 13 amino acids. Germline CDR1 SQVTM, CDR2 ANQGSEA. J is TRBJ1-1 and V is TRBV29-1, with D perhaps matching TRBD1 (6 bases). The clonotype comes from an adult with an advanced solid tumor such as melanoma, head and neck, liver or kidney cancer. Specimen: CD4+ or CD8+ T cells sorted from blood, collected in a trial of the OX40 agonist ivuxolimab. The CDR3 DNA reads TGCAGCTATCTCAGGGGTTTGAACACTGAAGCTTTCTTT. This translates into CSYLRGLNTEAFF. The full variable domain, its missing parts supplied by reference TRBV29-1 and TRBJ1-1, is SAVISQKPSRDICQRGTSLTIQCQVDSQVTMMFWYRQQPGQSLTLIATANQGSEATYESGFVIDKFPISRPNLTFSTLTVSNMSPEDSSIYLCSYLRGLNTEAFFGQGTRLTVV.